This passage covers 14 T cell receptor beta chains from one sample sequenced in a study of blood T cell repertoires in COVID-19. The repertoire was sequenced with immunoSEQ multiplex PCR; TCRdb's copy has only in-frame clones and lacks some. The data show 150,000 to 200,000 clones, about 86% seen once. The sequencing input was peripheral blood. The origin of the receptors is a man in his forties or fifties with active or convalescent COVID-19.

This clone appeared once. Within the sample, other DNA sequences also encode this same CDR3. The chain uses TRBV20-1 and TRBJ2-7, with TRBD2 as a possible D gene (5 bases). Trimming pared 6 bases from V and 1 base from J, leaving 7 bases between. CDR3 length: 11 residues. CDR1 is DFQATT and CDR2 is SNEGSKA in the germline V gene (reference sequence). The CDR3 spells CSARTSYEQYF. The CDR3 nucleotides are TGCAGTGCCAGGACTTCCTACGAGCAGTACTTC.

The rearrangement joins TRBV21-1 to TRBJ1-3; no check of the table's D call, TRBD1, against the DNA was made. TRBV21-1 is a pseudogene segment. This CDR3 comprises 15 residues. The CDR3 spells CASSNRQGCGNTIYF. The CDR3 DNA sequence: TGTGCCAGCAGCAATCGACAGGGGTGCGGAAACACCATATATTTT.

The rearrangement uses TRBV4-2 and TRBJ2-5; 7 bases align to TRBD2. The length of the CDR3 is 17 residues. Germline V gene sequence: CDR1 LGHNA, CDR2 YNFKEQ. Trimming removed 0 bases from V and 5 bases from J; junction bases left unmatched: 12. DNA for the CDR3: TGTGCCAGCAGCCAAGATCTCGCCGCTAGCGGAATGGAGACCCAGTACTTC. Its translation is CASSQDLAASGMETQYF.

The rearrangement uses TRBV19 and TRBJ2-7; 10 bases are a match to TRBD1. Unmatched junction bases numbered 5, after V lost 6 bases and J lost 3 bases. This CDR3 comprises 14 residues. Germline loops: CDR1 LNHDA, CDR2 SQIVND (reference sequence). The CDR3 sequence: CASSEGQGGYEQYF. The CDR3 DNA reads TGTGCCAGTAGCGAAGGACAGGGGGGCTACGAGCAGTACTTC.

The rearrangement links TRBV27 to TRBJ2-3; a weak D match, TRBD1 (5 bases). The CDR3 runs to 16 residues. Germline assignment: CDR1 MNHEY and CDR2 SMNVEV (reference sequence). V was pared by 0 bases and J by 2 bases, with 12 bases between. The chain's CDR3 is CASSLSKIGVTDTQYF. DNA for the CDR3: TGTGCCAGCAGTTTATCCAAAATAGGGGTCACAGATACGCAGTATTTT.

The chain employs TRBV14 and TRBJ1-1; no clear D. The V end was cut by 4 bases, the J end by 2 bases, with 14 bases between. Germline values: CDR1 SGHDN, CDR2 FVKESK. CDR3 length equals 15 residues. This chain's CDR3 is CASSPWSGANTEAFF. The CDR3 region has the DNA TGTGCCAGCAGCCCCTGGTCCGGAGCTAACACTGAAGCTTTCTTT.

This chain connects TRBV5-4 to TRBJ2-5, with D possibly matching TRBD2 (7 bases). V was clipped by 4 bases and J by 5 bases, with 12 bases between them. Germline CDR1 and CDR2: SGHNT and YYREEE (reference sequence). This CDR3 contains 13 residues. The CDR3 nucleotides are TGTGCCAGCAGCGGGGGGGGCCCGGAGACCCAGTACTTC. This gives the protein CASSGGGPETQYF.

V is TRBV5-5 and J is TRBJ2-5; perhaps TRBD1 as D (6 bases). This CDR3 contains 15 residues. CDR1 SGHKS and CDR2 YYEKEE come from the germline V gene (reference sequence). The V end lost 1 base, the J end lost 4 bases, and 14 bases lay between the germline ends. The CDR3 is CASSLIMTGPETQYF. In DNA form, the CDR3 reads TGTGCCAGCAGCTTGATAATGACAGGTCCAGAGACCCAGTACTTC.

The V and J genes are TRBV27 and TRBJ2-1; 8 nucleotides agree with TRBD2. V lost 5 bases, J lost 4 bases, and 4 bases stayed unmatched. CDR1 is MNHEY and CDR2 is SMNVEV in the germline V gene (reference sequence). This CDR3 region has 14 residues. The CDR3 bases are TGTGCCAGCAGTCCGGGACTAGTTTACAATGAGCAGTTCTTC. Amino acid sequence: CASSPGLVYNEQFF.

The CDR3 DNA is TGCGCCAGCAGTGGGACAGGATACAATCAGCCCCAGCATTTT. The encoded protein is CASSGTGYNQPQHF. The chain carries TRBV10-2 and TRBJ1-5; 7 positions match TRBD1. The CDR3 is 14 amino acids. The J segment lost 3 bases and the V segment lost 4 bases, leaving 3 bases of the junction unmatched. In germline, CDR1 is WSHSY, CDR2 SAAADI.

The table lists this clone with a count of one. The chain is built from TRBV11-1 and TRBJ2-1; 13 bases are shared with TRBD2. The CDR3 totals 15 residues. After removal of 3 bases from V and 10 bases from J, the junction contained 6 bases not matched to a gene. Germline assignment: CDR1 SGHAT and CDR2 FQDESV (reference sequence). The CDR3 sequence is CASSFRTSGSGEQFF. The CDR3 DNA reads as TGTGCCAGCAGCTTCCGGACTAGCGGGAGTGGGGAGCAGTTCTTC.

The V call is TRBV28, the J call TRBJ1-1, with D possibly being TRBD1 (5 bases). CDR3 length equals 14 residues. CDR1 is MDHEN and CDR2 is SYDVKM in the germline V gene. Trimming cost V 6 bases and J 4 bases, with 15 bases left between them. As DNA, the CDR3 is TGTGCCAGCAGCCCTCCAGTAGGGGCCACTGAAGCTTTCTTT. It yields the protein CASSPPVGATEAFF.

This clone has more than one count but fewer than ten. The CDR3 here is CASSADSSTEAFF. The CDR3 bases are TGTGCCAGCTCAGCGGACAGCAGCACTGAAGCTTTCTTT. This sequence joins TRBV18 and TRBJ1-1; perhaps TRBD1 as D (6 bases). CDR3 length equals 13 residues. V was shortened by 5 bases and J by 4 bases, with 11 bases between the two germline ends. Germline CDR1 reads KGHSH; CDR2 reads LQKENI.

CDR3: CASSLVESSYNSPLHF. The DNA of the CDR3 is TGTGCCAGCAGCTTGGTAGAGAGCTCCTATAATTCACCCCTCCACTTT. The J gene is TRBJ1-6, the V gene TRBV5-6; the D is unclear. This CDR3 has 16 residues. Germline V CDR1 and CDR2: SGHDT, YYEEEE. V dropped 0 bases and J dropped 0 bases, with 7 bases sitting between them. Full variable domain (outside the CDR3, taken from reference TRBV5-6 and TRBJ1-6): DAGVTQSPTHLIKTRGQQVTLRCSPKSGHDTVSWYQQALGQGPQFIFQYYEEEERQRGNFPDRFSGHQFPNYSSELNVNALLLGDSALYLCASSLVESSYNSPLHFGNGTRLTVT.